This T cell receptor (beta chain) originates from a study of T cell repertoires in cytomegalovirus infection. Germline V lookup: CDR1 MDHEN, CDR2 SYDVKM. This CDR3 region has 16 residues. The V gene end was trimmed by 4 bases and the J gene end by 1 base; junction bases not matched to a gene: 7. Study-wide points: People with CMV and the relevant HLA were identified by cumulative public TCR beta family frequency. In two of eight donors, the top clonotype was HLA-C-restricted CMV-specific.

MiXCR, run by TCRdb on the reads, gives a single entry per CDR3 protein. The table shows some 440,000 distinct CDR3 sequences, with about a third occurring only once. This clonotype was counted many times. Its matching antigen is unknown. The chain uses TRBV28 and TRBJ2-5; 9 bases are shared with TRBD1. The clonotype originates from a human donor in good health (CMV status not recorded). Some clones in this sample may be carry-over from other donors' samples. The sample consisted of PBMCs. In nucleotides, the CDR3 is TGTGCCAGCAGTTCTAATGACAGGGGGTTCCAAGAGACCCAGTACTTC. Amino acid sequence: CASSSNDRGFQETQYF.